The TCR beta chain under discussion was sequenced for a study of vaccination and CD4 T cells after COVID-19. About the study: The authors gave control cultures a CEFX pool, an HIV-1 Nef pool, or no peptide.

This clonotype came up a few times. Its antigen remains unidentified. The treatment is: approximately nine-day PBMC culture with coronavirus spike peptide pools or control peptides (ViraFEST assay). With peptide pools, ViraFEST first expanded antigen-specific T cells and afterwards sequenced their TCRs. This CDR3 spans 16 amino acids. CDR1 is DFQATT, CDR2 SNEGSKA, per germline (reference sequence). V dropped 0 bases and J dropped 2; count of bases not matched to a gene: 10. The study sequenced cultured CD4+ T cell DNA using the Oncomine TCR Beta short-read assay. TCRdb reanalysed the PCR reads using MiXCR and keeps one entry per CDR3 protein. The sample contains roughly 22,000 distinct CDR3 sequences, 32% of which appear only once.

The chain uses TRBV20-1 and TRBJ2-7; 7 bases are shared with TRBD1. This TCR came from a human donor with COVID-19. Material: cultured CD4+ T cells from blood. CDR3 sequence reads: CSARDFRTGDAYEQYF. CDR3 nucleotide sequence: TGCAGTGCTAGAGATTTCAGGACAGGTGATGCCTACGAGCAGTACTTC.